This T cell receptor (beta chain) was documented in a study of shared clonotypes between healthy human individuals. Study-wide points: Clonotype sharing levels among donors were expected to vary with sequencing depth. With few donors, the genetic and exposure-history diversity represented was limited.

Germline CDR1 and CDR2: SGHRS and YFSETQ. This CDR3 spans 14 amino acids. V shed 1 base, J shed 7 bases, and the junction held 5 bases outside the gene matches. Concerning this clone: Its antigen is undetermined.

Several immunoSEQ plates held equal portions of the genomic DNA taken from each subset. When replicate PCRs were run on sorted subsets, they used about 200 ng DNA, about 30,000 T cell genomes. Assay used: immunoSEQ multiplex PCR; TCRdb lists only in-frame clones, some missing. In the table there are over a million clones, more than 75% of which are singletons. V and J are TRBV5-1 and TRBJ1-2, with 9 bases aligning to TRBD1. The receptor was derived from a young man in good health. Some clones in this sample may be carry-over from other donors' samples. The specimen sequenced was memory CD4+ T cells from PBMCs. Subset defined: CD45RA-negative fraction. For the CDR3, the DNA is TGCGCCAGCAGCTTGAGGGACAGGGCCGTTGGCTACACCTTC. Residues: CASSLRDRAVGYTF.